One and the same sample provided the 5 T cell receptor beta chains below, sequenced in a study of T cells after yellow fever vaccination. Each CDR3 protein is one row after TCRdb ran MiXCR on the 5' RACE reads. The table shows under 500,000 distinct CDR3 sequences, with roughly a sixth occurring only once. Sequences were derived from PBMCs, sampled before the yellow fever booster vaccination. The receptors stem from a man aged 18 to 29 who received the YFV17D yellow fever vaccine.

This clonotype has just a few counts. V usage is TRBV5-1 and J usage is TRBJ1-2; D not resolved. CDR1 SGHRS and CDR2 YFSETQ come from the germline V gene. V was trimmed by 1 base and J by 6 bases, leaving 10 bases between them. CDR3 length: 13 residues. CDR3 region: CASSLFTGDGYTF. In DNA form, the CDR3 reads TGCGCCAGCAGCTTGTTTACCGGGGATGGCTACACCTTC.

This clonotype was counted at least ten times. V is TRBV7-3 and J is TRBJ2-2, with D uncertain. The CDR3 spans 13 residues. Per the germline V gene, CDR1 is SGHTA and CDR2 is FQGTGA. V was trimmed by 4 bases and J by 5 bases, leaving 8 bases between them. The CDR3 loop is CASSSGWTGELFF. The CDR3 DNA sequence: TGTGCCAGCAGCTCCGGGTGGACCGGGGAGCTGTTTTTT.

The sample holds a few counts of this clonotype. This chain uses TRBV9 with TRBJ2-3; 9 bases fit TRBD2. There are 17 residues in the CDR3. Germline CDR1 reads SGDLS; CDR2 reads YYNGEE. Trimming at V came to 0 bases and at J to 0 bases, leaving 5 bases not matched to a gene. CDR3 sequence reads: CASSVDGAGGSTDTQYF. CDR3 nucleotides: TGTGCCAGCAGCGTAGACGGAGCGGGGGGCAGCACAGATACGCAGTATTTT.

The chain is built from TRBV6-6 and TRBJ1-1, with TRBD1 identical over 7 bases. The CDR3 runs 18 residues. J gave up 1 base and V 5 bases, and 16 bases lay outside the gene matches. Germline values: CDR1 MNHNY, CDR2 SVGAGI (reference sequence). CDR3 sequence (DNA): TGTGCCAGCAGTCGCCACACACAGGGGACTCGTTCGAACACTGAAGCTTTCTTT. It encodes CASSRHTQGTRSNTEAFF.

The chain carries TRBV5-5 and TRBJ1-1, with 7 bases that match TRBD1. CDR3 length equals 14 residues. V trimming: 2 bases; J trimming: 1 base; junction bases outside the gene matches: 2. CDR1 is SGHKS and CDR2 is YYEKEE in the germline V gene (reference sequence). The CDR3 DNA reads TGTGCCAGCAGCTTTTACAGGGGGAACACTGAAGCTTTCTTT. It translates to CASSFYRGNTEAFF.